Listed below are T cell receptor beta chains from one sample, sequenced in a study of tumor-infiltrating lymphocytes in localized non-small cell lung cancer. The table came from immunoSEQ multiplex PCR; TCRdb's copy has only in-frame clones and leaves some out. The sample comprises around 6,700 clones, around 60% of which are singletons, and roughly an eighth rests with the top ten. Sequences were obtained from uninvolved lung tissue not adjacent to the tumor. The receptors were sampled from a human donor with non-small cell lung cancer. The CDR3 runs from the conserved cysteine through the conserved F or W. D genes are given only for firm matches. The size field is filled for only some rows; it gives once, few, many or a size class.

v_gene	d_gene	j_gene	abundance	CDR3nt	CDR3aa
TRBV30	NA	TRBJ1-2	NA	TGTGCCTGGAGTTTATTAGGGAGGGGAGGGTATGGCTACACCTTC	CAWSLLGRGGYGYTF
TRBV5-1	TRBD2	TRBJ2-2	NA	TGCGCCAGCAGCTTGGGGGCTAGCGGGGGCACCGGGGAGCTGTTTTTT	CASSLGASGGTGELFF
TRBV11-3	NA	TRBJ2-2	NA	TGTGCCAGCAAAGGACAGACGAACACCGGGGAGCTGTTTTTT	CASKGQTNTGELFF
TRBV5-6	NA	TRBJ1-4	NA	TGTGCCAGCAGCGAGGGGACGTACCTGGGAGGAACTAATGAAAAACTGTTTTTT	CASSEGTYLGGTNEKLFF
TRBV7-2	NA	TRBJ1-2	few	TGTGCCAGCAGCCCCTTTCCGGACTATGGCTACACCTTC	CASSPFPDYGYTF
TRBV20-1	NA	TRBJ1-1	NA	TGCAGTGCAAGTAGGAACACTGAAGCTTTCTTT	CSASRNTEAFF
TRBV7-8	TRBD1	TRBJ1-5	NA	TGTGCCAGCAGCTCCGGGGGACAGGGATACCATCAGCCCCAGCATTTT	CASSSGGQGYHQPQHF
TRBV15	NA	TRBJ2-5	NA	TGTGCCACCAGCAGAGAGGCTACCTTCCAAGAGACCCAGTACTTC	CATSREATFQETQYF
TRBV7-2	NA	TRBJ2-2	few	TGTGCCAGCAGCTTAGTTTACAGGGAGGAGCTGTTTTTT	CASSLVYREELFF
TRBV28	TRBD1	TRBJ1-1	NA	TGTGCCAGCAGTCAGGGGGCGGACACTGAAGCTTTCTTT	CASSQGADTEAFF
TRBV6-5	TRBD1	TRBJ1-1	NA	TGTGCCAGCAGCAGAGGGGACAGGGGGTTCACTGAAGCTTTCTTT	CASSRGDRGFTEAFF
TRBV5-8	NA	TRBJ1-1	few	TGTGCCAGCAGCCGGACGAACACTGAAGCTTTCTTT	CASSRTNTEAFF
TRBV2	TRBD2	TRBJ2-1	NA	TGTGCCAGCAGAGTCCTAGCGGGGGGTTCCTACAATGAGCAGTTCTTC	CASRVLAGGSYNEQFF
TRBV27	NA	TRBJ1-2	NA	TGTGCCAGTGCTGAGGGGAGGAACTATGGCTACACCTTC	CASAEGRNYGYTF
TRBV11-2	NA	TRBJ2-7	NA	TGTGCCAGCAGCTTAGGGGGCTCGGGGGGCTTCTACGAGCAGTACTTC	CASSLGGSGGFYEQYF
TRBV7-9	NA	TRBJ1-2	NA	TGTGCCAGCAGTTCGCAGGGGATTAATGGCTACACCTTC	CASSSQGINGYTF
TRBV13	NA	TRBJ1-4	medium-sized	TGTGCCAGCAGCTCCAGGGATAAGGTAGCTAATGAAAAACTGTTTTTT	CASSSRDKVANEKLFF
TRBV7-2	NA	TRBJ2-7	NA	TGTGCCAGCAGCTTAAATCAGCACTACGAGCAGTACTTC	CASSLNQHYEQYF
TRBV7-9	TRBD2	TRBJ2-3	NA	TGTGCCAGCAGCCAACGGACTAGCGGGCCCACAGATACGCAGTATTTT	CASSQRTSGPTDTQYF
TRBV5-5	TRBD1	TRBJ2-7	few	TGTGCCAGCAGCTTGGAGGACAGGGGTTACGAGCAGTACTTC	CASSLEDRGYEQYF
TRBV30	NA	TRBJ1-4	NA	TGTGCCTGGAGAAAGGGCGGGCCCGCAACTAATGAAAAACTGTTTTTT	CAWRKGGPATNEKLFF
TRBV30	NA	TRBJ1-1	NA	TGTGCCTGGATTGTACAGGGCGGGACTGAAGCTTTCTTT	CAWIVQGGTEAFF
TRBV27	NA	TRBJ2-3	NA	TGTGCCAGCAGGGGGTGGGGCGAGGGAGATACGCAGTATTTT	CASRGWGEGDTQYF
TRBV6-5	NA	TRBJ1-5	NA	TGTGCCAGCAGTTTGGGGGAGGGGCCCCAGCATTTT	CASSLGEGPQHF
TRBV6-5	NA	TRBJ1-2	NA	TGTGCCAGCCAACCCAACTATGGCTACACCTTC	CASQPNYGYTF
TRBV5-1	TRBD1	TRBJ1-1	NA	TGCGCCAGCAGCTCGCAGACAGGGGCAGGAGAAAGCACTGAAGCTTTCTTT	CASSSQTGAGESTEAFF
TRBV6-6	TRBD1	TRBJ1-4	NA	TGTGCCAGCAGGCCGACAGGGCGGGAGGAAAAACTGTTTTTT	CASRPTGREEKLFF
TRBV10-1	NA	TRBJ2-7	NA	TGCGCCAGCAGTGACTCCGGGACGTACCCCTACGAGCAGTACTTC	CASSDSGTYPYEQYF
TRBV29-1	NA	TRBJ2-7	NA	TGCAGCGTTGAGAAGGAGGGGGGGTTGCACGAGCAGTACTTC	CSVEKEGGLHEQYF
TRBV5-4	NA	TRBJ1-4	medium-sized	TGTGCCAGCAGCTTTGGTGAAAAACTGTTTTTT	CASSFGEKLFF
TRBV7-2	NA	TRBJ1-4	NA	TGTGCCAGCAGCTTAGGAAAAACAGGTTCTAATGAAAAACTGTTTTTT	CASSLGKTGSNEKLFF